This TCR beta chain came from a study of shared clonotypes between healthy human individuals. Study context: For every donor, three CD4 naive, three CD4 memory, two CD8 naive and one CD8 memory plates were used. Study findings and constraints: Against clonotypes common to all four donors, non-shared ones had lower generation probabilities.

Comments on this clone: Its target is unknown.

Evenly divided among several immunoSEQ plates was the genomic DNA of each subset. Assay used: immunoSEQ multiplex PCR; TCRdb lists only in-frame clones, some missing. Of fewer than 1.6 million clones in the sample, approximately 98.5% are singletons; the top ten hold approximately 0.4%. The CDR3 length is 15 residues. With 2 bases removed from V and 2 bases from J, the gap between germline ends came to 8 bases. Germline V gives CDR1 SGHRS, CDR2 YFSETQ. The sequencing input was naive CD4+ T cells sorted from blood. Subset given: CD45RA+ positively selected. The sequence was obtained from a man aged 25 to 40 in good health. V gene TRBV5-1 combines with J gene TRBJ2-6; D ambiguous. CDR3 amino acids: CASSFGQAGANVLTF. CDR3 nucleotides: TGCGCCAGCAGCTTTGGCCAGGCTGGGGCCAACGTCCTGACTTTC. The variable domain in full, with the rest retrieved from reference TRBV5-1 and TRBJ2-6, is KAGVTQTPRYLIKTRGQQVTLSCSPISGHRSVSWYQQTPGQGLQFLFEYFSETQRNKGNFPGRFSGRQFSNSRSEMNVSTLELGDSALYLCASSFGQAGANVLTFGAGSRLTVL.